This T cell receptor (beta chain) derives from a study of blood T cell repertoires in COVID-19. Generated by immunoSEQ multiplex PCR, the TCRdb table keeps only in-frame clones and is missing some. The profile shows roughly 85,000 clones, 60% to 85% of them singletons. This CDR3 is built from 15 residues. Trimming at V came to 1 base and at J to 2 bases, leaving 5 bases not matched to a gene. Per the germline V gene, CDR1 is SGHNT and CDR2 is YYREEE (reference sequence). This sequence joins TRBV5-4 and TRBJ2-5; TRBD1 matches at 7 bases. Sequencing used peripheral blood. The sequence came from a human donor in a cohort sampled during active COVID-19. CDR3 sequence reads: CASSLSQGVQETQYF. The CDR3 nucleotides read TGTGCCAGCAGCTTGTCGCAGGGGGTACAAGAGACCCAGTACTTC.